The entry below describes one TCR beta chain. Its antigen is currently not known. Base-call qualities are not available, and no considerably larger clone is one nucleotide away. This specimen comes from a study of Ad26.COV2.S vaccination and SARS-CoV-2 variants (dated by TCRdb to the early 2020s). Context from the whole study: Donors in the vaccine arm were drawn from COV1001, a multicentre, randomized, double-blind, placebo-controlled phase I-IIa trial testing Ad26.COV2.S in healthy adults. A total of roughly 30 samples were included in the TCR-sequenced set, comprising roughly 19 Ad26.COV2.S vaccine recipients, 5 placebo recipients and 8 SARS-CoV-2 convalescent individuals. Ad26.COV2.S was administered intramuscularly at a dose of 5x10^10 or 1x10^11 viral particles, either as one shot or as two shots given 56 days apart. Trial participants were randomized into five groups of five, in which low-dose or high-dose Ad26.COV2.S was given once or twice, or placebo was given on both occasions. Investigators did not know the trial group allocation while performing experiments and assessing outcomes. TCRbeta repertoire sequencing served as the tool for gauging how specific and how broad the SARS-CoV-2-reactive T cell receptors were following Ad26.COV2.S vaccination. The paper's findings and limits, for the study overall: Vaccine and placebo recipients had comparable non-spike TCR breadth, which fits with the vaccine containing only spike. After vaccination, substantial breadth of spike-specific CD8+ and CD4+ T cell responses was reported. Spike-specific TCR breadth was higher in Ad26.COV2.S recipients than in placebo recipients (P = 0.0014). The study was not powered to compare responses between vaccine doses or regimens. The authors noted that the TCR breadth and depth analyses may have underestimated total T cell responses.

The treatment or condition label, as the study defines it: over 15 received Ad26.COV2.S at low or high dose, single or two shots; about five received placebo; per-sample allocation not given. Repertoires of vaccine and placebo recipients were sequenced from samples collected on day 63 after the first injection. Between 29 July and 7 August 2020, Cohort 1b enrolled about 27 adults aged 18-55 years at one site in Boston, USA. Ad26.COV2.S was a replication-incompetent adenovirus type 26 vector expressing a prefusion-stabilized SARS-CoV-2 spike protein from the original Wuhan strain. The CDR3, cysteine through phenylalanine, is 13 amino acids long. The sequence is cut down to CDR3 DNA, 39 bases in frame from base 1. TCRbeta CDR3 regions were sequenced with the immunoSEQ Assay. After extraction, genomic DNA underwent amplification by bias-controlled multiplex PCR, followed by high-throughput sequencing. Per the authors' processing: Collapsing and filtering of sequences were performed to quantify the absolute abundance of each unique TCRbeta CDR3 region. T cell fraction was estimated by normalizing TCRbeta template counts to usable DNA, which was measured by amplifying reference genes present in all nucleated cells. Repertoire TCRs were annotated as SARS-CoV-2-specific by exact matching of V gene, CDR3 amino acid sequence and J gene to a known reactive TCR set. The reference SARS-CoV-2 TCR set was obtained from MIRA and was filtered for enrichment in COVID-19-positive ImmuneCODE repertoires, whereby public or cross-reactive TCRs were removed. Using the MIRA antigens, annotated TCRs were further analysed by specific ORF or by position within an ORF. Breadth was defined as annotated unique rearrangements over total unique productive rearrangements; depth was the summed frequency of those rearrangements. Group comparisons of TCR breadth used two-sided Wilcoxon rank-sum tests. Imported from immuneACCESS, the table was reduced by TCRdb to in-frame sequences with V and J called. These copies leave out some clones; in studies compared against another copy, an unresolved V gene accounts for under half, and the cause of the remainder is not known. The V and J calls and clone size come from that table; D and trimming were worked out from the DNA. A total of hundreds of thousands of clones appear in this sample, around 90% of them only once. The top ten constitute approximately 1.5% of the sample.

The chain couples TRBV21-1 to TRBJ1-2; the table's D call of TRBD1 was not tested on the DNA. TRBV21-1 is reported as a pseudogene. The sequencing here drew on peripheral blood, taken in a trial of Ad26.COV2.S vaccine versus placebo. The TCR originated in a person between 18 and 65 years old who received the Ad26.COV2.S COVID-19 vaccine or a placebo. For the CDR3, the sequence is CASSKRGGGGYTF. The DNA sequence is given as TGTGCCAGCAGCAAAAGAGGGGGCGGTGGCTACACCTTC.